What follows are 9 T cell receptor beta chains derived from one specimen sequenced in a study of CD8 T cells in ankylosing spondylitis. Broader study findings: Within ankylosing spondylitis blood, a TCR beta motif made up of several highly homologous variants appeared to be characteristic.

MiXCR, applied by TCRdb to the 5' RACE reads, yields one record per CDR3 protein. The table lists some 840,000 distinct CDR3 sequences, 12% of them singletons. Antigens for these TCRs are unknown. The sample consisted of blood, either unsorted or a sorted T cell fraction (not recorded which). The receptors stem from a male donor with ankylosing spondylitis.

This clonotype has only a few counts. The chain uses TRBV20-1 and TRBJ1-2; a possible D gene is TRBD1 (5 bases). The length of the CDR3 is 14 residues. The germline V gene has CDR1 DFQATT and CDR2 SNEGSKA (reference sequence). Trimming removed 0 bases at V and 7 bases at J, with 15 bases between. CDR3 sequence: CSARDEGTQGGYTF. The DNA for the CDR3 is TGCAGTGCTAGAGATGAAGGGACCCAAGGTGGCTACACCTTC.

V is TRBV18 and J is TRBJ2-3; no definite D call. Germline CDR1 and CDR2: KGHSH and LQKENI. This CDR3 is 15 amino acids long. Trimming pared 5 bases from V and 0 bases from J, leaving 12 bases between. Written as DNA, the CDR3 is TGTGCCAGCTCAGACTCAGGAATTAGCACAGATACGCAGTATTTT. This translates into CASSDSGISTDTQYF.

This chain joins TRBV7-2 and TRBJ1-1, with TRBD1 identical over 10 bases. The CDR3 length is 15 residues. V lost 1 base, J lost 10 bases, and 9 bases stayed unmatched. CDR1 and CDR2 from the germline V gene are SGHTA and FQGNSA. CDR3 sequence: CASSLGPGQGLGAFF. CDR3 DNA: TGTGCCAGCAGCTTAGGGCCGGGACAGGGGTTAGGAGCTTTCTTT.

The chain is built from TRBV7-9 and TRBJ1-1; weak D call: TRBD1 (5 bases). The germline V and J ends were trimmed by 5 bases and 0 bases, with 16 bases remaining between them. The CDR3 has 16 amino acids. Germline CDR1 SEHNR, CDR2 FQNEAQ (reference sequence). The CDR3 DNA is TGTGCCAGCAGCCCAGGGAGTTCGGTAATGAACACTGAAGCTTTCTTT. It specifies CASSPGSSVMNTEAFF.

The chain uses TRBV2 and TRBJ1-5; TRBD1 might be the D (5 bases). V lost 7 bases, J lost 0 bases, and 13 bases lay in between. Germline V gene data show CDR1 as SNHLY and CDR2 as FYNNEI. The CDR3 is 15 residues long. CDR3 DNA: TGTGCCAGCACTACAGGAGCCAGTAGCAATCAGCCCCAGCATTTT. Amino acid sequence: CASTTGASSNQPQHF.

This clonotype was seen at least ten times. The chain joins TRBV29-1 to TRBJ1-5; D might be TRBD1 (6 bases). With 6 bases removed from V and 4 bases from J, the gap between germline ends came to 10 bases. Germline lookup yields CDR1 SQVTM and CDR2 ANQGSEA. The CDR3 is 12 amino acids. In nucleotides, the CDR3 is TGCAGCGTCCGAACAGGGAATCAGCCCCAGCATTTT. Amino acid sequence: CSVRTGNQPQHF.

The chain employs TRBV7-2 and TRBJ1-3; no clear D. The V end was cut by 1 base, the J end by 0 bases, with 7 bases between. CDR3 length: 15 amino acids. Germline CDR1 is SGHTA and CDR2 is FQGNSA. The CDR3 spells CASSLGSLSGNTIYF. Written as DNA, the CDR3 is TGTGCCAGCAGCTTAGGCAGCCTCTCTGGAAACACCATATATTTT.

This chain links TRBV12-3 or TRBV12-4 with TRBJ1-4; possibly TRBD1 for D (5 bases). V was trimmed by 7 bases and J by 8 bases, leaving 17 bases between them. The CDR3 spans 14 residues. The CDR3: CASNRGPSPEKLFF. CDR3 nucleotides: TGTGCCAGCAATAGGGGACCGTCTCCCGAAAAACTGTTTTTT.

The rearrangement uses TRBV6-5 and TRBJ2-5, with D perhaps TRBD2 (5 bases). Between the trimmed V and J ends, which lost 0 bases and 5 bases, there was a span of 10 bases. The germline V gene has CDR1 MNHEY and CDR2 SVGAGI. This CDR3 is 14 amino acids long. The CDR3 sequence: CASSYSRGAETQYF. The CDR3 nucleotides read TGTGCCAGCAGTTACTCTCGGGGTGCGGAGACCCAGTACTTC.